This section outlines one TCR beta chain sequence together with its context. Its antigen is still unknown. No base quality information exists; no much larger clone differs at one position. This sample is drawn from a study of blood T cell repertoires in COVID-19 (TCRdb year 2020). Study-level background: Collaborator samples came from the United States, Italy and Spain and covered acute and convalescent phases of COVID-19. The prospective study material was composed of cDNA or gDNA derived from T cells, B-cell-depleted T cells, or PBMCs. Subjects who had been exposed to COVID-19, were actively infected with it, or had recovered from it provided the deeply sampled blood TCRbeta repertoires that made up the dataset. The repertoires were released in a freely available public database intended as a resource for research on the immune response to SARS-CoV-2. The samples were drawn from the first 160 participants of the ongoing ImmuneRACE study and from 950 to 1,500 subjects provided by 6 global collaborators. A de-identified subject ID, COVID-19 status, age in years and sex were almost always included in the sample metadata. HLA class I and class II types, where available, came from metadata supplied by the sample provider rather than from assay-based typing. The study at large found these results: The quantity of clinical and demographic metadata differed by source and by participant and was supplied without curation.

TCRbeta CDR3 regions were amplified from genomic DNA by means of the immunoSEQ Assay, a bias-controlled multiplex PCR. The authors processed their data as follows. The number of nucleated cells in each sample was estimated from the amplification of reference gene primers within the assay. Sequence reads were collapsed and filtered to measure the absolute abundance of every unique TCRbeta CDR3 rearrangement. For each sample, productive Simpson clonality was calculated by taking the square root of Simpson's diversity index across productive rearrangements. Imported from immuneACCESS, the table was reduced by TCRdb to in-frame sequences with V and J called. These copies leave out some clones; in studies compared against another copy, an unresolved V gene accounts for under half, and the cause of the remainder is not known. D and trimming come from the DNA, and the V and J calls and clone size come from that table. In all, the sample holds some 250,000 clones, and about 90% of those were seen once. The ten largest clones represent roughly 3.5% of the sample.

CDR1 and CDR2, looked up from the germline V gene, are ENHRY and SYGVKD. V has 11 bases trimmed and J has 6 bases trimmed; junction bases matching no gene number 7. The CDR3, from cysteine to phenylalanine, totals 11 residues. The only DNA kept is the CDR3, 33 bases in frame from the first base. Participants in the prospective study were enrolled through a virtual design, were aged about 18 to 100 years, and lived in 20 to 30 United States geographic areas. Cohort assignment in the prospective study relied on participant-reported clinical history from a screening survey and a study questionnaire. In the prospective study, mobile phlebotomists collected whole blood, serum and a nasopharyngeal or oropharyngeal swab from each participant. Over a 2-month period, participants in the prospective study had the option of providing additional blood draws and questionnaires. Before DNA extraction, prospective study blood samples were shipped either frozen or at room temperature.

The source is a woman between 35 and 50 years old with acute COVID-19. The sequencing sample was made of PBMCs or T cells enriched from blood (not recorded which). Rearrangement joined TRBV10-3 to TRBJ2-7, and 7 junction bases match TRBD2. The CDR3 has the sequence CAAQTSSEQYF. Here is the DNA: TGTGCCGCCCAGACTAGCAGCGAGCAGTACTTC.